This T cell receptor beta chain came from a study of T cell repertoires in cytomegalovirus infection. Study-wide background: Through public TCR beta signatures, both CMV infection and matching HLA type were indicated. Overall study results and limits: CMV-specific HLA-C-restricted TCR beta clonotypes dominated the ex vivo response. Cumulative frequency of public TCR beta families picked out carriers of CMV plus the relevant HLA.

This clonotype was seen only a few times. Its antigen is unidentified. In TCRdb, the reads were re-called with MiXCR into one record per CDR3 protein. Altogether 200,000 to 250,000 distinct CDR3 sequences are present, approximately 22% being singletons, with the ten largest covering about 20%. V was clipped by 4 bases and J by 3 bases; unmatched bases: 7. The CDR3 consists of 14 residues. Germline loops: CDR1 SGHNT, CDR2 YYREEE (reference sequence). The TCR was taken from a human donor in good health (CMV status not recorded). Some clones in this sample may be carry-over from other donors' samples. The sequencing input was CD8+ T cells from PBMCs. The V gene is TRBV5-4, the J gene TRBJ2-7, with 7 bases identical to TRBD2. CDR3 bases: TGTGCCAGCAGCATGAGCGCGGGAGACTACGAGCAGTACTTC. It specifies CASSMSAGDYEQYF.